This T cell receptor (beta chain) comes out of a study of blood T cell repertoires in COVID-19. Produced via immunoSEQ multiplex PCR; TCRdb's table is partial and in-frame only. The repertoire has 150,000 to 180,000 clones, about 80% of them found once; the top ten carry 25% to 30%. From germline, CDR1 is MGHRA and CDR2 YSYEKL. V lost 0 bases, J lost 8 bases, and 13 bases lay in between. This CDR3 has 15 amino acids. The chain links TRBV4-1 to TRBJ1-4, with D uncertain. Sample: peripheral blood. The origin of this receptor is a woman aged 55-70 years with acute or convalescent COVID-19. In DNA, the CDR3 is TGCGCCAGCAGCCAAGAACGCGGGTTTAGCGAAAAACTGTTTTTT. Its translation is CASSQERGFSEKLFF.